This passage covers 31 T cell receptor beta chains from one sample sequenced in a study of OX40 agonist ivuxolimab in advanced cancers. The repertoire was sequenced with immunoSEQ multiplex PCR; TCRdb's copy has only in-frame clones and lacks some. The sample shows approximately 30,000 clones, over 65% of them seen only once. This specimen consisted of CD4+ or CD8+ T cells sorted from blood, obtained in a trial of the OX40 agonist ivuxolimab. The receptor source for this set is an adult with an advanced solid tumor such as melanoma, head and neck, liver or kidney cancer.

DNA for the CDR3: TGTGCCAGCAGTTACGCCAGTTCGGGCTCCTACGAGCAGTACTTC. This gives the protein CASSYASSGSYEQYF. The V gene is TRBV6-5, the J gene TRBJ2-7; no definite D call. Trimming took off 2 bases at V and 0 bases at J, with 11 bases between the two ends. Germline CDR1 and CDR2: MNHEY and SVGAGI. The CDR3 spans 15 residues.

V gene TRBV6-6 combines with J gene TRBJ1-1; possibly TRBD1 for D (5 bases). The V end lost 6 bases, the J end lost 2 bases, and 13 bases lay between the germline ends. Per the germline V gene, CDR1 is MNHNY and CDR2 is SVGAGI (reference sequence). CDR3 length: 14 amino acids. The CDR3 loop is CASSHPGENTEAFF. The DNA for the CDR3 is TGTGCCAGCAGCCACCCGGGGGAAAACACTGAAGCTTTCTTT.

The chain carries TRBV28 and TRBJ1-1, with D hard to call. The V end lost 2 bases, the J end lost 0 bases, and 4 bases lay between the germline ends. The germline V gene encodes CDR1 MDHEN and CDR2 SYDVKM. This CDR3 is 13 amino acids long. Written as DNA, the CDR3 is TGTGCCAGCAGTTTACCGATGAACACTGAAGCTTTCTTT. Translated, it gives CASSLPMNTEAFF. The full variable domain, in which reference TRBV28 and TRBJ1-1 provide the parts outside the CDR3, is DVKVTQSSRYLVKRTGEKVFLECVQDMDHENMFWYRQDPGLGLRLIYFSYDVKMKEKGDIPEGYSVSREKKERFSLILESASTNQTSMYLCASSLPMNTEAFFGQGTRLTVV.

In its sample, this clone is medium-sized (0.01 to 0.1%). This rearrangement joins TRBV11-3 to TRBJ1-5; D call uncertain. The CDR3 sequence is 12 residues long. V was cut by 4 bases and J by 3 bases, with 4 bases left in between. Per the germline V gene, CDR1 is SGHNT and CDR2 is YENEEA. DNA for the CDR3: TGTGCCAGCAGCTCTGACAATCAGCCCCAGCATTTT. Residues: CASSSDNQPQHF. The whole variable domain, remainder taken from reference TRBV11-3 and TRBJ1-5, is EAGVVQSPRYKIIEKKQPVAFWCNPISGHNTLYWYLQNLGQGPELLIRYENEEAVDDSQLPKDRFSAERLKGVDSTLKIQPAELGDSAVYLCASSSDNQPQHFGDGTRLSIL.

CDR3 region: CASSSGVWNQPQHF. CDR3 DNA sequence: TGTGCCAGCAGCTCGGGTGTATGGAATCAGCCCCAGCATTTT. The V and J genes are TRBV5-6 and TRBJ1-5; D is unclear. CDR1 and CDR2 (germline): SGHDT, YYEEEE. V gave up 3 bases and J gave up 4 bases, with 11 bases separating them. The CDR3 loop spans 14 amino acids.

This rearrangement joins TRBV6-1 to TRBJ1-2; D gene uncertain. V shed 2 bases and J shed 0 bases, with 10 bases lying between them. The CDR3 has 15 amino acids. Per germline, CDR1 MNHNS and CDR2 SASEGT. CDR3 sequence reads: CASSETVVANYGYTF. CDR3 DNA: TGTGCCAGCAGTGAAACGGTGGTAGCTAACTATGGCTACACCTTC.

The chain uses TRBV5-6 and TRBJ2-5; 10 nucleotides match TRBD1. Germline-derived CDR1 and CDR2 are SGHDT and YYEEEE. The CDR3 has 14 amino acids. V shed 3 bases and J 11 bases; nucleotides not matched to a gene: 10. The CDR3 spells CASSSGTGASVQYF. In nucleotides, the CDR3 is TGTGCCAGCAGCTCCGGGACAGGGGCTTCTGTGCAGTACTTC.

The CDR3 DNA follows: TGTGCCAGCAGCCAATCAAATATCTTGGGTAGACCAGGGGGACCTTCTCTCAATGAGCAGTTCTTC. Its protein product is CASSQSNILGRPGGPSLNEQFF. The V gene is TRBV4-2, the J gene TRBJ2-1, with TRBD1 matching 7 bases. CDR3 length: 22 residues. Germline V gene lookup returns CDR1 LGHNA and CDR2 YNFKEQ. Trimming took 2 bases from V and 6 from J; bases not matched to a gene: 28.

The rearrangement joins TRBV9 to TRBJ1-4; TRBD1 aligns across 7 bases. Germline CDR1 SGDLS, CDR2 YYNGEE. V lost 3 bases, J lost 5 bases, and 7 bases stayed unmatched. The CDR3 has 15 amino acids. CDR3 region: CASSARDSINEKLFF. CDR3 coding DNA: TGTGCCAGCAGCGCCAGGGACAGCATAAATGAAAAACTGTTTTTT.

This rearrangement joins TRBV11-3 to TRBJ2-3; 7 nucleotides line up with TRBD1. This CDR3 spans 13 amino acids. With 4 bases clipped from V and 4 bases from J, the junction kept 2 bases outside the gene matches. The germline V gene encodes CDR1 SGHNT and CDR2 YENEEA. The CDR3 sequence is CASSSGTADTQYF. The CDR3, as DNA: TGTGCCAGCAGCTCCGGGACAGCAGATACGCAGTATTTT.

The V and J genes are TRBV7-6 and TRBJ2-6; TRBD2 aligns across 7 bases. The junction had 3 bases not matched to a gene; V was cut back by 5 bases and J by 2 bases. CDR1 is SGHVS and CDR2 is FNYEAQ in the germline V gene. This CDR3 spans 15 amino acids. The CDR3 DNA sequence: TGTGCCAGCAGCGCCGGACTAGCTGGGGCCAACGTCCTGACTTTC. Encoded protein: CASSAGLAGANVLTF. Based on the CDR3 plus reference TRBV7-6 and TRBJ2-6, the full variable domain is GAGVSQSPRYKVTKRGQDVALRCDPISGHVSLYWYRQALGQGPEFLTYFNYEAQQDKSGLPNDRFSAERPEGSISTLTIQRTEQRDSAMYRCASSAGLAGANVLTFGAGSRLTVL.

DNA for the CDR3: TGTGCCAGCAGTTTATATTACGAGCAGTACTTC. It translates to CASSLYYEQYF. The chain has TRBV28 and TRBJ2-7; D is ambiguous. The CDR3 sequence is 11 residues long. CDR1 MDHEN and CDR2 SYDVKM come from the germline V gene. V gave up 1 base and J gave up 4 bases, with 2 bases separating them.

The chain employs TRBV2 and TRBJ2-3, with D maybe TRBD1 (6 bases). Trimming stripped 0 bases from V and 1 base from J, with 17 bases between. In germline, CDR1 is SNHLY, CDR2 FYNNEI. The CDR3 has 18 amino acids. The CDR3 region has the DNA TGTGCCAGCAGTGAAGCGGTCTTGGGGGCTAGCCGCACAGATACGCAGTATTTT. Residues: CASSEAVLGASRTDTQYF.

CDR3 residues: CASSFLAGGPNIQYF. As DNA, the CDR3 is TGTGCCAGCAGTTTCTTAGCGGGAGGGCCGAACATTCAGTACTTC. The rearrangement links TRBV27 to TRBJ2-4; TRBD2 matches 11 bases. The V gene's germline CDR1 is MNHEY and CDR2 SMNVEV (reference sequence). After removal of 3 bases from V and 7 bases from J, the junction contained 5 bases not matched to a gene. This CDR3 region has 15 residues.

This clone was counted a few times. This chain uses TRBV29-1 with TRBJ1-2; 11 bases match TRBD1. V lost 6 bases and J lost 7; bases outside the gene matches: 7. CDR1 SQVTM and CDR2 ANQGSEA come from the germline V gene. The CDR3 sequence is 13 residues long. The CDR3 DNA reads TGCAGCGTCGGGACAGGGGGAAGCGTTGGCTACACCTTC. Translating gives CSVGTGGSVGYTF.

This clone was seen only a few times. The chain joins TRBV6-5 to TRBJ2-3; D remains unclear. The CDR3 loop spans 15 amino acids. Looked up from germline, CDR1 is MNHEY and CDR2 is SVGAGI. V was trimmed by 0 bases and J by 8 bases, leaving 15 bases between them. The CDR3 loop is CASSYSIPHQATQYF. In nucleotides, the CDR3 is TGTGCCAGCAGTTACTCGATTCCCCACCAGGCTACGCAGTATTTT.

Judged by abundance, this clone is medium-sized. V gene TRBV13 combines with J gene TRBJ2-1; 8 nucleotides align to TRBD1. V dropped 1 base and J dropped 4; count of bases not matched to a gene: 6. The germline gives CDR1 PRHDT, CDR2 FYEKMQ (reference sequence). The CDR3 contains 16 residues. This CDR3 is CASSLAGRTGYNEQFF. The CDR3 coding sequence is TGTGCCAGCAGCTTAGCTGGGCGGACAGGGTACAATGAGCAGTTCTTC.

The gene calls are TRBV18 and TRBJ2-2; the D gene is possibly TRBD1 (6 bases). The V gene lost 4 bases and the J gene lost 5 bases, with 14 bases spanning the gap. CDR3 length: 15 residues. Germline V gene data show CDR1 as KGHSH and CDR2 as LQKENI. CDR3 in amino acids: CASSLYREGTGELFF. The CDR3 DNA reads as TGTGCCAGCTCACTCTACAGGGAAGGAACCGGGGAGCTGTTTTTT.

This clone was seen more than once but under ten times. This chain joins TRBV7-9 and TRBJ1-1; no reliable D call. Per germline, CDR1 SEHNR and CDR2 FQNEAQ (reference sequence). Trimming pared 0 bases from V and 0 bases from J, leaving 8 bases between. This CDR3 region has 15 residues. The CDR3 loop is CASSLAMGLNTEAFF. The CDR3 DNA follows: TGTGCCAGCAGCTTAGCTATGGGGTTGAACACTGAAGCTTTCTTT.

The chain combines TRBV7-3 with TRBJ2-2, with 9 positions matching TRBD1. This CDR3 has 17 residues. V lost 2 bases and J lost 4; bases outside the gene matches: 8. From germline, CDR1 is SGHTA and CDR2 FQGTGA. CDR3 in DNA: TGTGCCAGCAGCTTAGAGGGGGACAGGGTACGCACCGGGGAGCTGTTTTTT. Its protein product is CASSLEGDRVRTGELFF.

The rearrangement joins TRBV28 to TRBJ1-5; maybe TRBD1 (6 bases). CDR3 length: 17 residues. From germline, CDR1 is MDHEN and CDR2 SYDVKM. V lost 2 bases and J lost 1, with 15 bases in between. The CDR3 DNA reads as TGTGCCAGCAGTTTAGAAGGGGGGGCGTTCAGCAATCAGCCCCAGCATTTT. Encoded protein: CASSLEGGAFSNQPQHF. Together with reference TRBV28 and TRBJ1-5, the CDR3 gives the full variable domain: DVKVTQSSRYLVKRTGEKVFLECVQDMDHENMFWYRQDPGLGLRLIYFSYDVKMKEKGDIPEGYSVSREKKERFSLILESASTNQTSMYLCASSLEGGAFSNQPQHFGDGTRLSIL.

The J gene is TRBJ2-3, the V gene TRBV2; weak D call: TRBD2 (5 bases). This CDR3 is built from 13 residues. V lost 6 bases and J 3 bases, leaving 10 bases between the germline ends. The germline V gene encodes CDR1 SNHLY and CDR2 FYNNEI. CDR3 protein: CASSHPGTDTQYF. CDR3 bases: TGTGCCAGCAGCCACCCGGGAACAGATACGCAGTATTTT.

The chain is built from TRBV4-3 and TRBJ2-5; 13 bases align to TRBD2. Germline-derived CDR1 and CDR2 are LGHNA and YSLEER. V trimming: 0 bases; J trimming: 1 base; junction bases outside the gene matches: 5. CDR3 length: 18 amino acids. The CDR3 DNA sequence: TGCGCCAGCAGCCAAGAGCGGGGACTAGCGGGGATCCAAGAGACCCAGTACTTC. Amino acids: CASSQERGLAGIQETQYF.

The chain employs TRBV7-9 and TRBJ2-1; maybe TRBD2 (5 bases). V was clipped by 4 bases and J by 7 bases, with 14 bases between them. Germline CDR1 reads SEHNR; CDR2 reads FQNEAQ (reference sequence). The length of the CDR3 is 14 residues. The CDR3 DNA reads as TGTGCCAGCAGCTCGGGATTTCCGGGGAATGAGCAGTTCTTC. This sequence encodes CASSSGFPGNEQFF. Combining the CDR3 with reference TRBV7-9 and TRBJ2-1 gives the whole variable domain DTGVSQNPRHKITKRGQNVTFRCDPISEHNRLYWYRQTLGQGPEFLTYFQNEAQLEKSRLLSDRFSAERPKGSFSTLEIQRTEQGDSAMYLCASSSGFPGNEQFFGPGTRLTVL.

The V and J genes are TRBV7-9 and TRBJ2-7, with D tentatively TRBD1 or TRBD2 (6 bases each). Germline CDR1 is SEHNR and CDR2 is FQNEAQ (reference sequence). There are 15 residues in the CDR3. Trimming removed 8 bases from V and 3 bases from J, with 20 bases in between. Written as DNA, the CDR3 is TGTGCCAGCGGAGGGGGGTGGACACCCAACTACGAGCAGTACTTC. It codes for CASGGGWTPNYEQYF.

This chain connects TRBV20-1 to TRBJ2-7; no reliable D call. This CDR3 region has 11 residues. Trimming stripped 3 bases from V and 0 bases from J, with 3 bases between. Germline CDR1 and CDR2: DFQATT and SNEGSKA (reference sequence). The CDR3: CSASDSYEQYF. The DNA for the CDR3 is TGCAGTGCTAGCGACTCCTACGAGCAGTACTTC.

The chain links TRBV11-2 to TRBJ2-7, with unresolved D. V dropped 3 bases and J dropped 5 bases, with 8 bases sitting between them. This CDR3 comprises 12 residues. Looked up from germline, CDR1 is SGHAT and CDR2 is FQNNGV. The CDR3 nucleotides are TGTGCCAGCAGCTTGTGGGTAAACGAGCAGTACTTC. This sequence encodes CASSLWVNEQYF.

The V gene is TRBV7-9, the J gene TRBJ1-5; D is ambiguous. The germline gives CDR1 SEHNR, CDR2 FQNEAQ (reference sequence). V was cut by 5 bases and J by 2 bases, with 10 bases left in between. The CDR3 contains 14 residues. The CDR3 is CASSTGFGNQPQHF. DNA of the CDR3: TGTGCCAGCAGCACGGGATTCGGCAATCAGCCCCAGCATTTT. The variable domain in full, completed from reference TRBV7-9 and TRBJ1-5, reads DTGVSQNPRHKITKRGQNVTFRCDPISEHNRLYWYRQTLGQGPEFLTYFQNEAQLEKSRLLSDRFSAERPKGSFSTLEIQRTEQGDSAMYLCASSTGFGNQPQHFGDGTRLSIL.

This chain joins TRBV27 and TRBJ2-7; D may correspond to TRBD1 or TRBD2 (6 bases each). CDR3 length: 16 residues. The germline V gene encodes CDR1 MNHEY and CDR2 SMNVEV (reference sequence). The V gene lost 6 bases and the J gene lost 5 bases, with 23 bases spanning the gap. Written as DNA, the CDR3 is TGTGCCAGCAGCGCCCTGACTAGAGGGGGAATTAACGAGCAGTACTTC. Protein sequence: CASSALTRGGINEQYF.

The chain couples TRBV7-2 to TRBJ1-6; TRBD1 might be the D (5 bases). Trimming cost V 0 bases and J 1 base, with 16 bases left between them. From germline, CDR1 is SGHTA and CDR2 FQGNSA. The CDR3 totals 19 residues. The CDR3, as DNA: TGTGCCAGCAGCTTAGCGCAGTCCAGGGTAGGGTCCTATAATTCACCCCTCCACTTT. This gives the protein CASSLAQSRVGSYNSPLHF.

CDR3 DNA: TGTGCCAGCAGGAGCTCCTACGAGCAGTACTTC. Translated, it gives CASRSSYEQYF. The chain couples TRBV6-5 to TRBJ2-7; D gene unclear. V lost 6 bases, J lost 0 bases, and 3 bases lay in between. The CDR3 runs to 11 residues. Germline V gives CDR1 MNHEY, CDR2 SVGAGI.